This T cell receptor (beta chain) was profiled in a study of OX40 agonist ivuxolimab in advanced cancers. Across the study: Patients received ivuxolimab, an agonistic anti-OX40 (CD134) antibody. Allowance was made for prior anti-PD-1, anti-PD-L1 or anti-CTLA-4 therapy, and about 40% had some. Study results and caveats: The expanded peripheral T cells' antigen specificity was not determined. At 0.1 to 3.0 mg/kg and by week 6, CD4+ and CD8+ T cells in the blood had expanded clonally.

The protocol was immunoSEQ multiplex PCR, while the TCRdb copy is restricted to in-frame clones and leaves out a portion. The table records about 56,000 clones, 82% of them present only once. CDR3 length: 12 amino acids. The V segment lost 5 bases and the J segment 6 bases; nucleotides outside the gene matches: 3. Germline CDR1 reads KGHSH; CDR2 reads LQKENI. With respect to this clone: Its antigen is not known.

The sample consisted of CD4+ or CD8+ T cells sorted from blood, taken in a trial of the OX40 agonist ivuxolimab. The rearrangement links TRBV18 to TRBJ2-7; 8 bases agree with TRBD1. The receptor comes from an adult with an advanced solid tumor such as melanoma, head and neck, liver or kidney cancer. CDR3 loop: CASSADRAEQYF. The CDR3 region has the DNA TGTGCCAGCTCAGCGGACAGGGCCGAGCAGTACTTC. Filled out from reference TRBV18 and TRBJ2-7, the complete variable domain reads NAGVMQNPRHLVRRRGQEARLRCSPMKGHSHVYWYRQLPEEGLKFMVYLQKENIIDESGMPKERFSAEFPKEGPSILRIQQVVRGDSAAYFCASSADRAEQYFGPGTRLTVT.